This record looks at one TCR beta chain sequence and its context. Its antigen specificity is not known. No base-level quality is on record; no much larger clone is a single base apart. Using the deep immunoSEQ assay, TCR CDR3 regions were amplified from genomic DNA by multiplex PCR. Genomic DNA extracted from each cell subset was distributed evenly over all wells of several immunoSEQ 96-well plates, and each plate served as one replicate. For sorted subsets, each replicate PCR was loaded with roughly 0.2 ug genomic DNA, equivalent to approximately 27,000 T cell genomes. The purified libraries were quantified using a Qubit 3.0 fluorometer, sized with a Bioanalyzer 2100, and then quantified again using the KAPA Library Quantification kit. A separate single-read 150-cycle Illumina NextSeq 550 flow cell was used to sequence each immunoSEQ 96-well plate. As for how the authors treated the data: Because the immunoSEQ output held only junctional sequences and lacked quality scores, the filtering could not match the filtering applied to full-length reads. Sequences were annotated with PyIR, a Python wrapper for IgBLAST v1.9, and V/J genes and CDR3 were assigned using IMGT germline references. Reads were removed for weak V/J assignments (E-value above 1e-6), missing CDR3, stop codons, out-of-frame junctions, or ambiguous translated residues. A V3J clonotype was defined by an identical inferred V gene, J gene, and CDR3 amino acid sequence. Percentage overlap between repertoires was calculated by dividing the number of shared unique clonotypes by the size of the smaller repertoire. Repertoire richness was assessed with RTK rarefaction, the Chao1 estimator, and Recon v2.1 estimates of unobserved clonotypes. For all TCRbeta clonotypes obtained by the gDNA method from four donors, generation probabilities were computed with OLGA. Not all clones reach the TCRdb copy of this immuneACCESS table, which keeps in-frame sequences only. Checked studies attribute under half of the gap to unresolved V genes and leave the rest unexplained. For V, J and clone size, that table is used; D and trimming come from the DNA. The sample table lists under 700,000 clones, roughly 96% of them with a count of one. The ten top clones hold 0.11% of the sample.

The data derive from a study of shared clonotypes between healthy human individuals (dated by TCRdb to 2020 to 2022). Concerning the study at large: Two women and a few men aged 18 to 49 years were included in the cohort. To estimate repertoire size and how much clonotypes are shared between individuals, the study performed deep sequencing of blood TCR repertoires from roughly five healthy adults. For each donor, three plates each were used for CD4 naive and CD4 memory, two plates were used for CD8 naive, and one plate was used for CD8 memory. Different laboratories and diverse techniques were used to prepare libraries and sequence TCR repertoires, to increase sequencing depth and limit assay-specific biases. Between about 0.8 and 9 billion PBMCs per donor were obtained by leukapheresis.

Results and caveats for the whole study, not just this receptor: Even with the large sequencing depth, rarefaction of the sorted-subset datasets indicated that sequencing was incomplete. Naive subsets generally had larger estimated clonotype richness than memory subsets. Across a handful of donors, roughly 5.1% of naive CD4, roughly 3.8% of naive CD8, around 2.5% of memory CD4, and around 0.4% of memory CD8 clonotypes were shared. The genetic and exposure-history diversity represented was limited by the small number of donors. Higher generation probabilities were observed for clonotypes shared by all four sorted-subset donors than for non-shared clonotypes. Sampling was limited to blood, and TCR repertoires in tissue likely differ from TCR repertoires in blood. Based on pairwise subsampling, the degree of clonotype sharing among donors was expected to be affected by sequencing depth.

The CDR3, cysteine through phenylalanine, is 13 amino acids long. Only the CDR3 part of the read is kept: 39 bases, read in frame from the first base. The germline V gene (reference sequence) supplies CDR1 MNHEY and CDR2 SMNVEV. CD8 naive samples were CD45RO-negative cells positively selected for CCR7, giving a CD45RA+CCR7+ population that excluded TemRA cells. The donors were healthy, HIV-negative adults who had no recently reported acute infections or vaccinations. Every donor was a Caucasian adult residing in Nashville, Tennessee, USA. Blood was obtained by leukapheresis, after which PBMCs were separated by Ficoll-Histopaque density gradient centrifugation and cryopreserved in liquid nitrogen vapor phase. Purity and quantity of every magnetically sorted T cell population were checked by analytical flow cytometry. Genomic DNA was isolated from each sorted fraction and quantified by UV absorbance on a Nanodrop 2000c.

The source material was naive CD8+ T cells sorted from blood. The sample's cell subset or site label, decoded: CD45RA+CCR7+. The chain is assembled from TRBV27 and TRBJ2-5; the D gene is possibly TRBD2, with 6 bases matching. The end of the DNA aligns better with TRBJ2-7, so the J call may be wrong. The TCR was taken from a young woman in good health. The DNA sequence is given as TGTGCCACCTCCTCCGGGACTTACTACGAGCAGTACTTC. Translated, it reads CATSSGTYYEQYF.